The 11 T cell receptor beta chains below all came from one sample that was sequenced in a study of PD-L1 blockade in urothelial cancer. Method: immunoSEQ multiplex PCR; TCRdb's copy keeps in-frame clones and lacks some. The table has 85,000 to 130,000 clones, around 90% seen once. Material: PBMCs, obtained around atezolizumab (anti-PD-L1) treatment. Source of these receptors: a woman aged 80 or over with urothelial cancer.

This clone was counted a few times. This chain connects TRBV7-6 to TRBJ2-7; 8 bases align to TRBD2. CDR1 and CDR2 (germline): SGHVS, FNYEAQ. Losses at the gene ends were 5 bases for V and 0 bases for J; bases not matched to a gene: 9. This CDR3 is built from 16 residues. The CDR3 sequence: CASSLAGGTSSYEQYF. The CDR3 nucleotides read TGTGCCAGCAGCCTGGCGGGGGGAACTAGCTCCTACGAGCAGTACTTC.

The CDR3 is CASSVGLAGDEQYF. In DNA form, the CDR3 reads TGTGCCAGCAGCGTAGGACTAGCGGGAGACGAGCAGTACTTC. The chain couples TRBV9 to TRBJ2-7; 12 nucleotides agree with TRBD2. V dropped 0 bases and J dropped 5; count of bases not matched to a gene: 0. The CDR3 contains 14 residues. Germline V lookup: CDR1 SGDLS, CDR2 YYNGEE.

Comment on this clone: The sample carries other DNA sequences with the same CDR3. DNA for the CDR3: TGTGCCAGCGTTCCGACAGGAAACACCGGGGAGCTGTTTTTT. Its protein product is CASVPTGNTGELFF. The genes are TRBV2 and TRBJ2-2; D perhaps matches TRBD1 (6 bases). The germline V gene has CDR1 SNHLY and CDR2 FYNNEI. V dropped 8 bases and J dropped 2 bases, with 12 bases sitting between them. The CDR3 is made up of 14 amino acids.

The CDR3 DNA reads TGTGCCAGCAGCCCCGGGGGGACCGAAAAACTGTTTTTT. It codes for CASSPGGTEKLFF. The V gene is TRBV5-6, the J gene TRBJ1-4; a weak D match, TRBD1 (5 bases). The V and J ends lost 4 bases and 8 bases respectively, with 12 bases between them. Germline V gene data show CDR1 as SGHDT and CDR2 as YYEEEE. The CDR3 totals 13 residues.

The chain employs TRBV18 and TRBJ2-2, with D unresolved. The V end lost 5 bases, the J end lost 7 bases, and 14 bases lay between the germline ends. In germline, CDR1 is KGHSH, CDR2 LQKENI. The CDR3 extends over 14 amino acids. CDR3 sequence reads: CASSITITNGELFF. The CDR3 DNA is TGTGCCAGCTCAATCACAATCACTAACGGGGAGCTGTTTTTT.

This chain links TRBV30 with TRBJ1-2; 9 bases line up with TRBD1. J lost 11 bases, V lost 5 bases, and 18 bases had no gene match. The CDR3 is 15 residues long. Germline loops: CDR1 GTSNPN, CDR2 SVGIG (reference sequence). CDR3 coding DNA: TGTGCCTGGGGGGTTCCTACAGGGGGCGCCGGGAGGTACACCTTC. Residues: CAWGVPTGGAGRYTF. The whole variable domain, remainder taken from reference TRBV30 and TRBJ1-2, is SQTIHQWPATLVQPVGSPLSLECTVEGTSNPNLYWYRQAAGRGLQLLFYSVGIGQISSEVPQNLSASRPQDRQFILSSKKLLLSDSGFYLCAWGVPTGGAGRYTFGSGTRLTVV.

The J gene is TRBJ2-2, the V gene TRBV7-9, with 10 bases matching TRBD2. V was pared by 1 base and J by 5 bases, with 4 bases of the junction left unmatched. The CDR3 is 16 residues long. From germline, CDR1 is SEHNR and CDR2 FQNEAQ (reference sequence). Written as DNA, the CDR3 is TGTGCCAGCAGCTTAGGACTAGCGGGCGGAACCGGGGAGCTGTTTTTT. Amino acid sequence: CASSLGLAGGTGELFF.

Regarding this clone: Relative to the germline gene, one junction end is altered; a read error may explain this. The gene calls are TRBV2 and TRBJ2-3, with 9 bases fitting TRBD2. Germline V gene lookup returns CDR1 SNHLY and CDR2 FYNNEI. This CDR3 has 12 amino acids. CDR3 sequence: CASSAGGSGRDF. The CDR3 region has the DNA TGTGCCAGCAGTGCCGGGGGTAGCGGGAGAGATTTT.

The chain is built from TRBV5-1 and TRBJ2-1, with D tentatively TRBD2 (6 bases). Germline lookup yields CDR1 SGHRS and CDR2 YFSETQ. CDR3 length: 15 amino acids. The ends were cut back, 9 bases at V and 0 bases at J, with 16 bases in the middle. CDR3 DNA: TGCGCCACTGCCCGGGACTCGAGCTCCTACAATGAGCAGTTCTTC. Translated, it gives CATARDSSSYNEQFF.

V usage is TRBV5-5 and J usage is TRBJ2-5; maybe TRBD1 (5 bases). V was shortened by 4 bases and J by 4 bases, with 14 bases between the two germline ends. Germline V gives CDR1 SGHKS, CDR2 YYEKEE (reference sequence). The CDR3 has 14 amino acids. The CDR3 is CASSATDRGETQYF. CDR3 coding DNA: TGTGCCAGCAGCGCCACGGATAGGGGAGAGACCCAGTACTTC.

This chain uses TRBV10-1 with TRBJ2-1; TRBD2 matches at 9 bases. Germline V gene data show CDR1 as WNHNN and CDR2 as SYGVQD (reference sequence). With 0 bases clipped from V and 4 bases from J, the junction kept 10 bases outside the gene matches. This CDR3 comprises 18 residues. The CDR3 reads CASSESGLLAGTYNEQFF. The CDR3 DNA reads TGCGCCAGCAGTGAGTCGGGGCTCCTAGCGGGGACATACAATGAGCAGTTCTTC.